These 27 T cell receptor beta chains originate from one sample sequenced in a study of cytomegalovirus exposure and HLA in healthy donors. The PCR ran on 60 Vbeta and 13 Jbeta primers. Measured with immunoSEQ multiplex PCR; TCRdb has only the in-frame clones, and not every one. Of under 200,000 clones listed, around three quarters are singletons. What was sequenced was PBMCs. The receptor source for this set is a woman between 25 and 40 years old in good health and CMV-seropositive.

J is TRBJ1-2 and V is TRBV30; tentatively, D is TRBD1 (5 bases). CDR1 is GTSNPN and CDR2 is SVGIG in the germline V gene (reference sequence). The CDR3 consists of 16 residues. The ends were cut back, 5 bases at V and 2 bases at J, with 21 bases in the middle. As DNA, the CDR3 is TGTGCCTGGGGGACCTCTGGGGCTCGGGGGAACTATGGCTACACCTTC. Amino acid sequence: CAWGTSGARGNYGYTF.

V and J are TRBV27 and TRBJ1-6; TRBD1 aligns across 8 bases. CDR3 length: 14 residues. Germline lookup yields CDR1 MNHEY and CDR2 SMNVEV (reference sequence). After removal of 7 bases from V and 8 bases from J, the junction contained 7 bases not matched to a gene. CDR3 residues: CASTSDREYSPLHF. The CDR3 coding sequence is TGTGCCAGCACGTCGGACAGGGAGTATTCACCCCTCCACTTT.

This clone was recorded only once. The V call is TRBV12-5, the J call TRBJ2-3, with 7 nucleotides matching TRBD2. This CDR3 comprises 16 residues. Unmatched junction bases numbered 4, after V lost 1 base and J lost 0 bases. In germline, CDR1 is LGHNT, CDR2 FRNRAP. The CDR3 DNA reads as TGTGCTAGTGGTTTGGATCGGGGGGTTAGCACAGATACGCAGTATTTT. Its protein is CASGLDRGVSTDTQYF.

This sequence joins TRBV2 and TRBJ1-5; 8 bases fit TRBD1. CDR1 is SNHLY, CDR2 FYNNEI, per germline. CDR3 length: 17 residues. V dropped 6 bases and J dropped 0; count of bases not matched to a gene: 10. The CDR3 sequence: CASRVRGQVNSNQPQHF. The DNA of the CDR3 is TGTGCCAGCAGGGTTAGGGGACAGGTGAATAGCAATCAGCCCCAGCATTTT.

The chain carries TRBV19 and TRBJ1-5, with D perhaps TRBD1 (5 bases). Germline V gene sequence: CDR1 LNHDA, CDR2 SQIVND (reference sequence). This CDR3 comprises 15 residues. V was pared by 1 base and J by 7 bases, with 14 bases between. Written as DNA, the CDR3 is TGTGCCAGTAGTATAGTAGGGGCTGGTGGGCAGCCCCAGCATTTT. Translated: CASSIVGAGGQPQHF.

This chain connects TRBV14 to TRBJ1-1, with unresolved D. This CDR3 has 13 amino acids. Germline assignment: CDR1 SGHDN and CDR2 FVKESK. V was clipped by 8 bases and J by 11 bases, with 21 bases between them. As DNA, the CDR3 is TGTGCCAGCCTTCGCGGGGTAATGGGGAAGGCTTTCTTT. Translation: CASLRGVMGKAFF.

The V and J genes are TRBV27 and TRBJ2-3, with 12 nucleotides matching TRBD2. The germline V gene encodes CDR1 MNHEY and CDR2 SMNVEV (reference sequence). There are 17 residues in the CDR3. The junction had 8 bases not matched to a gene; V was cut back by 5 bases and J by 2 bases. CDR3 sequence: CASSPLAGGPVTDTQYF. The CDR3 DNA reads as TGTGCCAGCAGTCCCCTAGCGGGAGGGCCTGTCACAGATACGCAGTATTTT.

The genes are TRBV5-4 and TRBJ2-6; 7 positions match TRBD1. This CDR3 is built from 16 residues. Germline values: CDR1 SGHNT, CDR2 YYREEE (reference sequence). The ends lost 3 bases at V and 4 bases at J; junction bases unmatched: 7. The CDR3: CASSSPTGTGANVLTF. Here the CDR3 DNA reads TGTGCCAGCAGCTCCCCGACAGGGACAGGGGCCAACGTCCTGACTTTC.

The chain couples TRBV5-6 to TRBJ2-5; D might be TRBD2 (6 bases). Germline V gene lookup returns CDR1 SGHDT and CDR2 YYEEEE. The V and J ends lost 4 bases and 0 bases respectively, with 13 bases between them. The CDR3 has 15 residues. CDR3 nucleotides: TGTGCCAGCAGCCCCCCCGGGGGATACCAAGAGACCCAGTACTTC. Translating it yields CASSPPGGYQETQYF.

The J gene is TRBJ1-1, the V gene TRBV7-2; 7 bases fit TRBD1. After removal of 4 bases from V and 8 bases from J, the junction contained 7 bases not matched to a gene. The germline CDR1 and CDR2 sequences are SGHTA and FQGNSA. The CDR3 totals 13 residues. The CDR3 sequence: CASSSTGVKEAFF. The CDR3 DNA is TGTGCCAGCAGCTCCACAGGGGTGAAGGAAGCTTTCTTT.

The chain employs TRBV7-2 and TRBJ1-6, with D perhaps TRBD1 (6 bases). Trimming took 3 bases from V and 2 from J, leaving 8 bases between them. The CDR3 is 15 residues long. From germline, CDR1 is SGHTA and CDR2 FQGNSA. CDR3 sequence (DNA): TGTGCCAGCAGCTTTAGGACAGCCTATAATTCACCCCTCCACTTT. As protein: CASSFRTAYNSPLHF. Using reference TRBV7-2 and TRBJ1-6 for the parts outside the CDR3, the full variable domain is GAGVSQSPSNKVTEKGKDVELRCDPISGHTALYWYRQSLGQGLEFLIYFQGNSAPDKSGLPSDRFSAERTGGSVSTLTIQRTQQEDSAVYLCASSFRTAYNSPLHFGNGTRLTVT.

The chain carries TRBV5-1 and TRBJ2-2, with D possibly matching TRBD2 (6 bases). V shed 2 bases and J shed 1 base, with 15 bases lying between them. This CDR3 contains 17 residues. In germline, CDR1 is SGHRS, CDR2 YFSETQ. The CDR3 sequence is CASSFFRAGLNTGELFF. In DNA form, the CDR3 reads TGCGCCAGCAGCTTCTTTCGTGCGGGGCTGAACACCGGGGAGCTGTTTTTT.

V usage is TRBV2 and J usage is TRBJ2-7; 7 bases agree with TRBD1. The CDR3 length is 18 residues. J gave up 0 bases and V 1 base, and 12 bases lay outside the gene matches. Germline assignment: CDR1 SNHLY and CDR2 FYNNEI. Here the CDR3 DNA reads TGTGCCAGCAGTGAAGTCCCGACAGGGATTATGAGCTCCTACGAGCAGTACTTC. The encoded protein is CASSEVPTGIMSSYEQYF. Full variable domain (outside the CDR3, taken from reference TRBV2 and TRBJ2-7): EPEVTQTPSHQVTQMGQEVILRCVPISNHLYFYWYRQILGQKVEFLVSFYNNEISEKSEIFDDQFSVERPDGSNFTLKIRSTKLEDSAMYFCASSEVPTGIMSSYEQYFGPGTRLTVT.

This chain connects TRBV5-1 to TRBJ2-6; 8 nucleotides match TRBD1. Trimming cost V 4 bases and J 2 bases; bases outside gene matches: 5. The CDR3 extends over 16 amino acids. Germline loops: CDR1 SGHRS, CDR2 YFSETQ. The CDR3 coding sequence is TGCGCCAGCAGCACTGGACAGGGTGCTGGGGCCAACGTCCTGACTTTC. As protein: CASSTGQGAGANVLTF.

The CDR3 loop is CSVAGQGTNYGYTF. The CDR3 region has the DNA TGCAGCGTTGCGGGACAGGGGACTAACTATGGCTACACCTTC. The gene calls are TRBV29-1 and TRBJ1-2; 10 bases are a match to TRBD1. Trimming removed 4 bases from V and 0 bases from J; junction bases left unmatched: 2. The CDR3 contains 14 residues. Looked up from germline, CDR1 is SQVTM and CDR2 is ANQGSEA.

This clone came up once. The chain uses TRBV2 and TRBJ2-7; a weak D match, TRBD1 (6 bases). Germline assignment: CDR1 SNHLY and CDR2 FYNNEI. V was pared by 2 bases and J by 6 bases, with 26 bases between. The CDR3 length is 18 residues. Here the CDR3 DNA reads TGTGCCAGCAGTGAACCGTCGGCAGTGACAGGCGGTGGGGTCGAGCAGTACTTC. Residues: CASSEPSAVTGGGVEQYF.

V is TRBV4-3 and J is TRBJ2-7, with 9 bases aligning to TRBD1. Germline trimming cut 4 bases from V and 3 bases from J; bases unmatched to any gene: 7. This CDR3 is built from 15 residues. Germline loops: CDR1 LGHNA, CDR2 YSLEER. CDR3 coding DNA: TGCGCCAGCAGCCTGGGGGGGACAGGGAACTACGAGCAGTACTTC. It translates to CASSLGGTGNYEQYF.

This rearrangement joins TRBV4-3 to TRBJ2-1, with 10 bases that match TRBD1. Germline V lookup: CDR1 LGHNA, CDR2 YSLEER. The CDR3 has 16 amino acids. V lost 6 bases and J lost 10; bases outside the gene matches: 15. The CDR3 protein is CASSHRTGQGPREQFF. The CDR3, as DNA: TGCGCCAGCAGTCACCGTACGGGACAGGGGCCTCGGGAGCAGTTCTTC.

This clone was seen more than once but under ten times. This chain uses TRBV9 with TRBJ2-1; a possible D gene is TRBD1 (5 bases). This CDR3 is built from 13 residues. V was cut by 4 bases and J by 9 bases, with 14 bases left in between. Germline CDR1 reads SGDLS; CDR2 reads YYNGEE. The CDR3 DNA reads TGTGCCAGCAGCCCACGACGGACACTTGAGCAGTTCTTC. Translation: CASSPRRTLEQFF.

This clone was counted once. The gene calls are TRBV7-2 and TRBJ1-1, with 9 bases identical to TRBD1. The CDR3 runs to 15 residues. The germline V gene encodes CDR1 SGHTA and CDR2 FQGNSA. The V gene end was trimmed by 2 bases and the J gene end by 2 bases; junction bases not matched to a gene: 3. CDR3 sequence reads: CASSLWGQGNTEAFF. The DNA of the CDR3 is TGTGCCAGCAGCTTATGGGGACAGGGAAACACTGAAGCTTTCTTT.

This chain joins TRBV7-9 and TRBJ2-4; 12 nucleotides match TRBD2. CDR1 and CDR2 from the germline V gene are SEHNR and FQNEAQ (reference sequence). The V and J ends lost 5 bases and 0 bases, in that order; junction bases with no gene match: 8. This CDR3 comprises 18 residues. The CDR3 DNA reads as TGTGCCAGCAGCCCTGGACTAGCGGGACTCGGAGCCAAAAACATTCAGTACTTC. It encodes CASSPGLAGLGAKNIQYF. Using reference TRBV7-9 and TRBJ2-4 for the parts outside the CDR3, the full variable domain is DTGVSQNPRHKITKRGQNVTFRCDPISEHNRLYWYRQTLGQGPEFLTYFQNEAQLEKSRLLSDRFSAERPKGSFSTLEIQRTEQGDSAMYLCASSPGLAGLGAKNIQYFGAGTRLSVL.

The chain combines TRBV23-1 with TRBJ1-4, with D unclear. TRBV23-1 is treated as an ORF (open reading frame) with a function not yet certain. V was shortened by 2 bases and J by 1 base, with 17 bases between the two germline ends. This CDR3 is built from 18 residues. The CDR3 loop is CASSQKLPRAITNEKLFF. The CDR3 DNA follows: TGCGCCAGCAGTCAAAAATTGCCGCGGGCGATAACTAATGAAAAACTGTTTTTT.

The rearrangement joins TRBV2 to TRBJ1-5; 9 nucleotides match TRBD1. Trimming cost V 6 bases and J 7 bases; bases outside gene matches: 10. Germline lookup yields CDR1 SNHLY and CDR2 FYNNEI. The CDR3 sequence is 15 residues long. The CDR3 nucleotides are TGTGCCAGCAGCCCGGGACAGGGCGGTTGGCAGCCCCAGCATTTT. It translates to CASSPGQGGWQPQHF.

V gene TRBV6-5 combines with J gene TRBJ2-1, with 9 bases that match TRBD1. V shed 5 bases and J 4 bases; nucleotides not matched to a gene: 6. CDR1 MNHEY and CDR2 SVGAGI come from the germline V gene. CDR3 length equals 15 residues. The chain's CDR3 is CASSTAGQGYNEQFF. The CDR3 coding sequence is TGTGCCAGCAGTACCGCGGGACAGGGTTACAATGAGCAGTTCTTC.

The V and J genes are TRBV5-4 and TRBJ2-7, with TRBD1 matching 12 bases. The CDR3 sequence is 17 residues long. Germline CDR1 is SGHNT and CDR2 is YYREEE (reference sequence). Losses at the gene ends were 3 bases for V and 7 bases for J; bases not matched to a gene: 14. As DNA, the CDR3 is TGTGCCAGCAGCTCGCTCCTAGGGGACAGGGGGCGTCGGGAGCAGTACTTC. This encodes CASSSLLGDRGRREQYF.

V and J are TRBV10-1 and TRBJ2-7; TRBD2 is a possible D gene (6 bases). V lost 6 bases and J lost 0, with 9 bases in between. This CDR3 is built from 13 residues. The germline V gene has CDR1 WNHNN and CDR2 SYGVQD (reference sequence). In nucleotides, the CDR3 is TGCGCCAGCAGCGGGAGCCACTCCTACGAGCAGTACTTC. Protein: CASSGSHSYEQYF.

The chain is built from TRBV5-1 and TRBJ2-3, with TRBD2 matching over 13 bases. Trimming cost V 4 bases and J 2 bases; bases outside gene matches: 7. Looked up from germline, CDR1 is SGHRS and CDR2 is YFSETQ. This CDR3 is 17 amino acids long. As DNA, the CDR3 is TGCGCCAGCAGCCTGGGACTAGCGGGGCGCAACACAGATACGCAGTATTTT. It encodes CASSLGLAGRNTDTQYF.